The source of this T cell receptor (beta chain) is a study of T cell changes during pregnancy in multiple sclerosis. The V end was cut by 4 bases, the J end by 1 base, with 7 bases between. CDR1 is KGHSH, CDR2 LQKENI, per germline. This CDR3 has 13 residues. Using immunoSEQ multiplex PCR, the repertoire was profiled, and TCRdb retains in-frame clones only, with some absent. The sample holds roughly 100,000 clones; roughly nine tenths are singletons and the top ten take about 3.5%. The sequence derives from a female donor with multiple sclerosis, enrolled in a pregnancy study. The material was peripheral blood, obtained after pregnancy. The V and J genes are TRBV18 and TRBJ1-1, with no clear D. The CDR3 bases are TGTGCCAGCTCACGAGGGCGGAACACTGAAGCTTTCTTT. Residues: CASSRGRNTEAFF. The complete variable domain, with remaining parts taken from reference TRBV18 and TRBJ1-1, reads NAGVMQNPRHLVRRRGQEARLRCSPMKGHSHVYWYRQLPEEGLKFMVYLQKENIIDESGMPKERFSAEFPKEGPSILRIQQVVRGDSAAYFCASSRGRNTEAFFGQGTRLTVV.